One and the same sample provided the 21 T cell receptor beta chains below, sequenced in a study of blood T cell repertoires in COVID-19. Only in-frame clones appear in the TCRdb table, and some are missing; sequencing was by immunoSEQ multiplex PCR. The repertoire has about 54,000 clones, approximately 90% of them found once; the top ten carry 7.5% to 10%. Source material: peripheral blood. These receptor sequences come from a woman between 35 and 50 years old with active COVID-19.

The rearrangement links TRBV5-4 to TRBJ1-2; 7 nucleotides line up with TRBD1. Germline CDR1 SGHNT, CDR2 YYREEE (reference sequence). This CDR3 spans 15 amino acids. V gave up 3 bases and J gave up 8 bases; unmatched junction bases: 13. CDR3 DNA sequence: TGTGCCAGCAGCTACTCGACAGGGCCAAGAGAAGGCTACACCTTC. Amino acid sequence: CASSYSTGPREGYTF.

The CDR3 sequence is CASLDGNYGYTF. The CDR3 nucleotides are TGTGCCAGCCTAGACGGAAACTATGGCTACACCTTC. The chain uses TRBV3-1 (or the pseudogene TRBV3-2) and TRBJ1-2; D is ambiguous. The CDR3 extends over 12 amino acids. V shed 8 bases and J shed 2 bases, with 9 bases lying between them. Germline CDR1 LGHDT, CDR2 YNNKEL (reference sequence).

The chain couples TRBV5-1 to TRBJ1-5; unclear D gene. With 0 bases removed from V and 6 bases from J, the gap between germline ends came to 16 bases. The CDR3 spans 16 residues. Germline V gene sequence: CDR1 SGHRS, CDR2 YFSETQ. CDR3 nucleotides: TGCGCCAGCAGCTTGGCGTCGAGGCAGGCGGGTCAGCCCCAGCATTTT. Its protein product is CASSLASRQAGQPQHF.

The CDR3 is CASSPQTGESNQPQHF. The CDR3 DNA reads as TGTGCCAGCTCACCACAAACAGGGGAAAGCAATCAGCCCCAGCATTTT. The V call is TRBV18, the J call TRBJ1-5; 7 bases map to TRBD1. The CDR3 runs to 16 residues. The trim removed 1 base at V and 1 base at J, leaving 4 bases unmatched. Per germline, CDR1 KGHSH and CDR2 LQKENI.

The chain recombines TRBV11-3 with TRBJ1-1, with unresolved D. The CDR3 has 11 amino acids. Trimming removed 3 bases at V and 8 bases at J, with 7 bases between. Looked up from germline, CDR1 is SGHNT and CDR2 is YENEEA. The CDR3 DNA reads as TGTGCCAGCAGCTTTTCAGAAGAAGCTTTCTTT. Translated, it gives CASSFSEEAFF.

This chain links TRBV9 with TRBJ2-1, with 8 bases fitting TRBD2. CDR3 length: 14 amino acids. V lost 4 bases, J lost 7 bases, and 7 bases stayed unmatched. Germline values: CDR1 SGDLS, CDR2 YYNGEE. CDR3 sequence: CASSRGLGQNEQFF. CDR3 sequence (DNA): TGTGCCAGCAGCAGGGGACTAGGGCAGAATGAGCAGTTCTTC.

The rearrangement links TRBV30 to TRBJ1-5; TRBD1 agrees at 7 bases. Trimming removed 2 bases from V and 3 bases from J; junction bases left unmatched: 10. Per germline, CDR1 GTSNPN and CDR2 SVGIG (reference sequence). This CDR3 spans 16 amino acids. CDR3 sequence: CAWSIWDRRYNQPQHF. Written as DNA, the CDR3 is TGTGCCTGGAGTATCTGGGACAGACGCTACAATCAGCCCCAGCATTTT.

The chain has TRBV5-6 and TRBJ1-2, with D possibly being TRBD1 (5 bases). V lost 4 bases, J lost 5 bases, and 15 bases lay in between. Germline V CDR1 and CDR2: SGHDT, YYEEEE. The CDR3 contains 14 residues. DNA of the CDR3: TGTGCCAGCAGCGTCGGCCAGGGTGGGTATGGCTACACCTTC. Translation gives CASSVGQGGYGYTF.

V usage is TRBV5-1 and J usage is TRBJ2-4, with D possibly being TRBD1 (6 bases). The CDR3 length is 16 residues. The V end was cut by 0 bases, the J end by 1 base, with 11 bases between. Germline CDR1 and CDR2: SGHRS and YFSETQ. The CDR3 region has the DNA TGCGCCAGCAGCTTGGTATCAGGGGTGGCCAAAAACATTCAGTACTTC. Protein product: CASSLVSGVAKNIQYF.

CDR3 in amino acids: CAIRTGSMNTEAFF. The CDR3 DNA is TGTGCCATCAGGACAGGGTCGATGAACACTGAAGCTTTCTTT. The rearrangement links TRBV10-3 to TRBJ1-1; 7 nucleotides line up with TRBD1. V was pared by 6 bases and J by 0 bases, with 4 bases of the junction left unmatched. The CDR3 has 14 residues. Germline V gene data show CDR1 as ENHRY and CDR2 as SYGVKD.

The rearrangement joins TRBV2 to TRBJ1-3, with D possibly matching TRBD1 (6 bases). Germline CDR1 reads SNHLY; CDR2 reads FYNNEI. The CDR3 consists of 17 residues. V lost 2 bases to trimming and J lost 4 bases, with 18 bases between them. The CDR3 spells CASSEPPGGEKGNTIYF. The CDR3 nucleotides are TGTGCCAGCAGTGAACCGCCGGGGGGCGAAAAAGGAAACACCATATATTTT.

V usage is TRBV19 and J usage is TRBJ2-2; a weak D match, TRBD1 (5 bases). Trimming left V 7 bases short and J 2 bases short, with 14 bases between. The CDR3 is 15 amino acids. Germline V gene lookup returns CDR1 LNHDA and CDR2 SQIVND (reference sequence). CDR3 protein: CASKGLESNTGELFF. CDR3 bases: TGTGCCAGTAAGGGGTTAGAATCTAACACCGGGGAGCTGTTTTTT.

This chain joins TRBV6-1 and TRBJ2-5, with D perhaps TRBD1 (5 bases). CDR1 MNHNS and CDR2 SASEGT come from the germline V gene. The ends were cut back, 0 bases at V and 10 bases at J, with 15 bases in the middle. This CDR3 region has 14 residues. CDR3 sequence: CASSEAFIGADQYF. CDR3 bases: TGTGCCAGCAGTGAAGCGTTTATAGGGGCTGACCAGTACTTC.

The V gene is TRBV10-3, the J gene TRBJ2-1; weak D call: TRBD1 (6 bases). Germline V gene data show CDR1 as ENHRY and CDR2 as SYGVKD. The CDR3 sequence is 14 residues long. Trimming removed 8 bases at V and 8 bases at J, with 19 bases between. Written as DNA, the CDR3 is TGTGCCATCCGAGGGGGTTCAGGACGGTATGAGCAGTTCTTC. This codes for CAIRGGSGRYEQFF.

The chain joins TRBV19 to TRBJ1-2, with 10 nucleotides matching TRBD1. The CDR3 length is 12 residues. The junction had 1 base not matched to a gene; V was cut back by 6 bases and J by 6 bases. CDR1 and CDR2 (germline): LNHDA, SQIVND (reference sequence). The CDR3 DNA follows: TGTGCCAGTAGAGACAGGGGGCATGGCTACACCTTC. Its translation: CASRDRGHGYTF.

This clone showed up just a few times. The chain is built from TRBV4-3 and TRBJ2-5; 13 bases are a match to TRBD2. With 4 bases clipped from V and 5 bases from J, the junction kept 10 bases outside the gene matches. The CDR3 has 17 amino acids. Germline values: CDR1 LGHNA, CDR2 YSLEER. CDR3 bases: TGCGCCAGCAGCCTACTAGCGGGGGGGCCCGGAAGGGAGACCCAGTACTTC. This encodes CASSLLAGGPGRETQYF.

The chain has TRBV6-6 and TRBJ2-5, with TRBD1 matching over 9 bases. CDR1 and CDR2 (germline): MNHNY, SVGAGI (reference sequence). V lost 2 bases to trimming and J lost 1 base; unmatched junction nucleotides: 5. This CDR3 region has 16 residues. Here the CDR3 reads CASSYGGQGFQETQYF. CDR3 nucleotide sequence: TGTGCCAGCAGTTACGGGGGACAGGGTTTCCAAGAGACCCAGTACTTC.

The chain recombines TRBV6-6 with TRBJ2-3, with D maybe TRBD2 (5 bases). V was trimmed by 5 bases and J by 8 bases, leaving 14 bases between them. Germline CDR1 MNHNY, CDR2 SVGAGI (reference sequence). The CDR3 totals 13 residues. CDR3: CASSHTREGTQYF. The CDR3 DNA follows: TGTGCCAGCAGTCACACTAGAGAGGGTACGCAGTATTTT.

This clone was counted between two and nine times. The chain employs TRBV11-3 and TRBJ2-3; D ambiguous. Germline assignment: CDR1 SGHNT and CDR2 YENEEA. The ends were cut back, 5 bases at V and 6 bases at J, with 6 bases in the middle. The CDR3 consists of 11 residues. The CDR3 nucleotides read TGTGCCAGCAGCCCTAGTGATACGCAGTATTTT. Protein product: CASSPSDTQYF.

The chain carries TRBV10-3 and TRBJ2-1; D perhaps matches TRBD2 (5 bases). Germline values: CDR1 ENHRY, CDR2 SYGVKD. Trimming shortened V by 3 bases and J by 0 bases, and 6 bases separated the two germline ends. This CDR3 spans 14 amino acids. CDR3 nucleotides: TGTGCCATCAGTGAAGACTACTCCTACAATGAGCAGTTCTTC. It codes for CAISEDYSYNEQFF.

This chain links TRBV15 with TRBJ1-1, with D maybe TRBD1 (5 bases). The ends were cut back, 0 bases at V and 7 bases at J, with 12 bases in the middle. CDR1 and CDR2 (germline): LNHNV, YYDKDF (reference sequence). This CDR3 is 14 amino acids long. In DNA, the CDR3 is TGTGCCACCAGCAGAGACCAGGGTAACGGTGAAGCTTTCTTT. It yields the protein CATSRDQGNGEAFF.